These T cell receptor beta chains were read from a single sample in a study of read filtering for tumor transcriptome and immune sequencing. TCRdb passed the reads through MiXCR, listing each CDR3 protein once. The sample records approximately 140,000 distinct CDR3 sequences, about 13% being singletons. Material for sequencing was a population of CD138-negative cells sorted from bone marrow. The origin of the receptors is a donor aged 40 or over with multiple myeloma. Both conserved end residues are part of each CDR3. Fields, in order: V gene, CDR3 length, D gene, J gene, CDR3 protein. D genes are given only for firm matches.

v_gene: TRBV3-1; len: 17; d_gene: TRBD1; j_gene: TRBJ1-5; CDR3aa: CASSQVDRAESNQPQHF
v_gene: TRBV11-2; len: 14; d_gene: NA; j_gene: TRBJ2-7; CDR3aa: CASSLARGSYEQYF
v_gene: TRBV7-9; len: 12; d_gene: TRBD2; j_gene: TRBJ2-7; CDR3aa: CASTPGGREQYF
v_gene: TRBV3-1; len: 11; d_gene: NA; j_gene: TRBJ1-1; CDR3aa: CASSQGGEAFF
v_gene: TRBV20-1; len: 11; d_gene: NA; j_gene: TRBJ2-1; CDR3aa: CSASSLNEQFF
v_gene: TRBV15; len: 16; d_gene: NA; j_gene: TRBJ1-1; CDR3aa: CATSRGPNLGRTEAFF
v_gene: TRBV7-9; len: 16; d_gene: NA; j_gene: TRBJ2-7; CDR3aa: CASSLAPRGTSYEQYF
v_gene: TRBV28; len: 16; d_gene: TRBD2; j_gene: TRBJ2-2; CDR3aa: CASSLRGLGFAGELFF
v_gene: TRBV6-5; len: 14; d_gene: TRBD2; j_gene: TRBJ2-1; CDR3aa: CASSSGGPNNEQFF
v_gene: TRBV2; len: 15; d_gene: NA; j_gene: TRBJ2-3; CDR3aa: CASSDSGLGTDTQYF
v_gene: TRBV29-1; len: 14; d_gene: TRBD1; j_gene: TRBJ1-1; CDR3aa: CSVESGSGGTEAFF
v_gene: TRBV6-5; len: 14; d_gene: NA; j_gene: TRBJ1-1; CDR3aa: CASSYSIWNTVAFF
v_gene: TRBV24-1; len: 17; d_gene: TRBD1; j_gene: TRBJ2-1; CDR3aa: CATSDFSGTGPYNEQFF
v_gene: TRBV5-1; len: 14; d_gene: NA; j_gene: TRBJ2-2; CDR3aa: CASRIQGPVGELFF
v_gene: TRBV4-1; len: 12; d_gene: NA; j_gene: TRBJ1-1; CDR3aa: CASSSQTLEAFF
v_gene: TRBV11-3; len: 14; d_gene: TRBD1; j_gene: TRBJ2-3; CDR3aa: CASSMTGSTDTQYF
v_gene: TRBV20-1; len: 15; d_gene: TRBD1; j_gene: TRBJ2-7; CDR3aa: CSASDRGQSSYEQYF
v_gene: TRBV3-1; len: 12; d_gene: NA; j_gene: TRBJ2-2; CDR3aa: CASSHLDGELFF
v_gene: TRBV7-8; len: 17; d_gene: TRBD2; j_gene: TRBJ2-5; CDR3aa: CASSLANRPAGVETQYF
v_gene: TRBV6-2/TRBV6-3; len: 13; d_gene: NA; j_gene: TRBJ1-5; CDR3aa: CASSYSSGQPQHF
v_gene: TRBV18; len: 13; d_gene: NA; j_gene: TRBJ2-5; CDR3aa: CASSRTGSETQYF
v_gene: TRBV7-2; len: 12; d_gene: TRBD1; j_gene: TRBJ1-1; CDR3aa: CASSPDREGAFF
v_gene: TRBV5-1; len: 14; d_gene: NA; j_gene: TRBJ1-3; CDR3aa: CASSPRVSGNTIYF
v_gene: TRBV5-6; len: 16; d_gene: NA; j_gene: TRBJ2-5; CDR3aa: CASSPTKAGLQETQYF
v_gene: TRBV10-3; len: 18; d_gene: TRBD2; j_gene: TRBJ2-4; CDR3aa: CAISVTAGGPGAKNIQYF
v_gene: TRBV5-6; len: 16; d_gene: NA; j_gene: TRBJ2-5; CDR3aa: CASSLRPQELRETQYF
v_gene: TRBV19; len: 14; d_gene: NA; j_gene: TRBJ2-5; CDR3aa: CASSYTGIQETQYF
v_gene: TRBV7-9; len: 14; d_gene: TRBD1; j_gene: TRBJ1-2; CDR3aa: CASSLGQGANGYTF
v_gene: TRBV9; len: 13; d_gene: NA; j_gene: TRBJ1-1; CDR3aa: CASSVVPDTEAFF
v_gene: TRBV6-6; len: 17; d_gene: NA; j_gene: TRBJ1-5; CDR3aa: CASSRFEGRNSNQPQHF
v_gene: TRBV20-1; len: 13; d_gene: NA; j_gene: TRBJ2-5; CDR3aa: CSARQGFQETQYF
v_gene: TRBV20-1; len: 17; d_gene: NA; j_gene: TRBJ2-1; CDR3aa: CSARDPRAGFDRNEQFF
v_gene: TRBV2; len: 12; d_gene: NA; j_gene: TRBJ2-5; CDR3aa: CATTRARETQYF
v_gene: TRBV20-1; len: 12; d_gene: NA; j_gene: TRBJ1-5; CDR3aa: CSCCRKGQPQHF
v_gene: TRBV18; len: 13; d_gene: NA; j_gene: TRBJ2-5; CDR3aa: CASSPPWQETQYF
v_gene: TRBV2; len: 15; d_gene: TRBD2; j_gene: TRBJ2-5; CDR3aa: CASSDVTSGRQAQYF
v_gene: TRBV29-1; len: 13; d_gene: NA; j_gene: TRBJ1-2; CDR3aa: CSVKQGRNYGYTF
v_gene: TRBV20-1; len: 14; d_gene: NA; j_gene: TRBJ1-5; CDR3aa: CSARRRGDNQPQHF
v_gene: TRBV7-9; len: 16; d_gene: NA; j_gene: TRBJ2-1; CDR3aa: CASSALFDSSYNEQFF
v_gene: TRBV7-9; len: 14; d_gene: NA; j_gene: TRBJ2-5; CDR3aa: CASSLPPYQETQYF
v_gene: TRBV27; len: 15; d_gene: TRBD2; j_gene: TRBJ2-7; CDR3aa: CASSYSGRSSYEQYF
v_gene: TRBV20-1; len: 15; d_gene: NA; j_gene: TRBJ2-4; CDR3aa: CSARDWGAGKNIQYF
v_gene: TRBV7-3; len: 17; d_gene: NA; j_gene: TRBJ2-3; CDR3aa: CASSLTPSKDPRDTQYF
v_gene: TRBV7-9; len: 13; d_gene: TRBD2; j_gene: TRBJ2-1; CDR3aa: CASSPRLANEQFF
v_gene: TRBV11-2; len: 13; d_gene: NA; j_gene: TRBJ2-2; CDR3aa: CASSLSGAGELFF
v_gene: TRBV7-2; len: 15; d_gene: TRBD2; j_gene: TRBJ2-3; CDR3aa: CASSAGGASSDTQYF
v_gene: TRBV4-1; len: 15; d_gene: TRBD1; j_gene: TRBJ1-6; CDR3aa: CASSQDQGANSPLYF
v_gene: TRBV3-1; len: 11; d_gene: NA; j_gene: TRBJ1-4; CDR3aa: CASSQGGKLFF
v_gene: TRBV18; len: 15; d_gene: TRBD2; j_gene: TRBJ2-1; CDR3aa: CASSPSGIGYNEQFF
v_gene: TRBV3-1; len: 16; d_gene: TRBD2; j_gene: TRBJ2-1; CDR3aa: CASSQTRTSGPNEQFF
v_gene: TRBV7-9; len: 15; d_gene: TRBD2; j_gene: TRBJ2-3; CDR3aa: CASSTQLASTDTQYF
v_gene: TRBV20-1; len: 14; d_gene: TRBD2; j_gene: TRBJ2-1; CDR3aa: CSARGKRGSNEQFF
v_gene: TRBV12-3/TRBV12-4; len: 15; d_gene: NA; j_gene: TRBJ2-3; CDR3aa: CASGTGATITDTQYF
v_gene: TRBV2; len: 14; d_gene: TRBD2; j_gene: TRBJ2-5; CDR3aa: CASSPSGRVKTQYF